The rows below give T cell receptor beta chains drawn from one sample of a study of blood T cell repertoires in COVID-19. Produced via immunoSEQ multiplex PCR; TCRdb's table is partial and in-frame only. Among some 490,000 clones, approximately 90% were seen once, and the ten largest hold around 8%. The sample consisted of PBMCs or T cells enriched from blood (not recorded which). These receptors were taken from a woman aged 60-75 years who had recovered from COVID-19. CDR3s include the opening cysteine and the closing phenylalanine or tryptophan. The order of the fields is D gene, clone size, V gene, CDR3 protein. The D gene is left open where the match is weak. Where a row states a size, it is once, few, many or the class of an expanded clone; other rows omit it.

D: -; size: -; V: TRBV29-1; CDR3: CSVEVGTLRNYGYTF
D: TRBD1; size: -; V: TRBV18; CDR3: CASSVGTGANQPQHF
D: -; size: -; V: TRBV11-2; CDR3: CASSPTPGEEETQYF
D: TRBD1; size: -; V: TRBV29-1; CDR3: CSVEGDRDGYYGYTF
D: TRBD1; size: -; V: TRBV27; CDR3: CASSLLGPRDSFTIYNEQFF
D: -; size: -; V: TRBV18; CDR3: CASSPRWQSNTEAFF
D: -; size: -; V: TRBV10-2; CDR3: CASSGHVNTEAFF
D: TRBD1; size: -; V: TRBV10-3; CDR3: CAISGTGIDGYTF
D: -; size: -; V: TRBV9; CDR3: CASSSRTPPYEQYF
D: TRBD1; size: few; V: TRBV24-1; CDR3: CATGGDRGNYNEQFF
D: -; size: -; V: TRBV3-1/TRBV3-2; CDR3: CASSQGGGWTSEAFF
D: TRBD2; size: -; V: TRBV10-2; CDR3: CASGGVAGYNEQFF
D: -; size: -; V: TRBV10-3; CDR3: CAINGLAADTQYF
D: TRBD1; size: -; V: TRBV5-1; CDR3: CASSLGTGSHEQYF
D: TRBD2; size: -; V: TRBV5-4; CDR3: CASSFGLAGANEQFF
D: TRBD1; size: -; V: TRBV4-1; CDR3: CASSQDGQGNYGYTF
D: TRBD2; size: -; V: TRBV5-5; CDR3: CASSGLAGGQETQYF
D: -; size: -; V: TRBV6-1; CDR3: CASSELGEGYGYTF
D: TRBD1; size: -; V: TRBV11-2; CDR3: CASSSRDRGLVEQYF
D: -; size: -; V: TRBV4-1; CDR3: CTSSQVAGARYGYTF
D: -; size: -; V: TRBV3-1/TRBV3-2; CDR3: CASSQVQYNSPLHF
D: TRBD2; size: -; V: TRBV6-1; CDR3: CASSESGGGAPGANVLTF
D: TRBD1; size: -; V: TRBV5-6; CDR3: CASSPAQGNGGYTF
D: -; size: -; V: TRBV24-1; CDR3: CATSDGRGTGNTIYF
D: TRBD1; size: -; V: TRBV6-5; CDR3: CASTGDRGGNQPQHF
D: TRBD1; size: -; V: TRBV18; CDR3: CASFQNTLSTGGYGYTF
D: -; size: -; V: TRBV15; CDR3: CATSTDAYSGNTIYF
D: TRBD1; size: -; V: TRBV5-6; CDR3: CASSYPTGQDTEAFF
D: -; size: -; V: TRBV4-1; CDR3: CASSQVRDTGELFF
D: TRBD2; size: -; V: TRBV7-2; CDR3: CASSLVHGGGPRDTQYF
D: -; size: few; V: TRBV7-9; CDR3: CASSLSYEQYF
D: TRBD1; size: -; V: TRBV2; CDR3: CASSLTGGRGYEQYF
D: TRBD1; size: few; V: TRBV9; CDR3: CASSVTGNTEAFF
D: -; size: once; V: TRBV3-1/TRBV3-2; CDR3: CASSHWRNTEAFF
D: TRBD2; size: -; V: TRBV7-2; CDR3: CASSHSGAGTDTQYF
D: -; size: -; V: TRBV2; CDR3: CASKSDQETQYF